These 8 T cell receptor beta chains share one sample of origin, sequenced in a study of blood T cell repertoires in COVID-19. The protocol was immunoSEQ multiplex PCR, while the TCRdb copy is restricted to in-frame clones and leaves out a portion. The repertoire has under 250,000 clones, 70% to 90% of them found once; the top ten carry 0.72%. The sample was peripheral blood. These receptors were collected from a man aged 35-49 years with acute or convalescent COVID-19.

The chain couples TRBV15 to TRBJ1-4, with D tentatively TRBD1 (5 bases). This CDR3 spans 14 amino acids. With 5 bases removed from V and 3 bases from J, the gap between germline ends came to 10 bases. Germline V gene data show CDR1 as LNHNV and CDR2 as YYDKDF (reference sequence). CDR3 DNA: TGTGCCACCAGCGGGGGGGGGTCTAATGAAAAACTGTTTTTT. This sequence encodes CATSGGGSNEKLFF.

The CDR3 DNA reads as TGTGCCAGCAGCACAGCCGGGACTAGCGGGAGGCCCTACGAGCAGTACTTC. It specifies CASSTAGTSGRPYEQYF. The rearrangement joins TRBV27 to TRBJ2-7, with 15 bases lining up with TRBD2. The CDR3 loop spans 17 amino acids. Germline lookup yields CDR1 MNHEY and CDR2 SMNVEV (reference sequence). Trimming removed 6 bases from V and 2 bases from J; junction bases left unmatched: 8.

This clone has only one observation. The gene calls are TRBV18 and TRBJ2-3; perhaps TRBD1 as D (5 bases). Germline-derived CDR1 and CDR2 are KGHSH and LQKENI. The CDR3 length is 14 residues. The germline V and J ends were trimmed by 1 base and 2 bases, with 7 bases remaining between them. DNA of the CDR3: TGTGCCAGCTCACCACTGACAGACACAGATACGCAGTATTTT. Translating gives CASSPLTDTDTQYF.

The V and J genes are TRBV5-6 and TRBJ2-5, with a possible D match to TRBD2 (5 bases). V gave up 4 bases and J gave up 4 bases, with 20 bases separating them. This CDR3 has 16 amino acids. Germline CDR1 SGHDT, CDR2 YYEEEE. The CDR3 protein is CASSPLSNSALETQYF. The CDR3 DNA sequence: TGTGCCAGCAGCCCACTCTCCAATAGCGCCCTAGAGACCCAGTACTTC.

The rearrangement uses TRBV2 and TRBJ2-1, with TRBD2 identical over 10 bases. Trimming at V came to 7 bases and at J to 9 bases, leaving 12 bases not matched to a gene. This CDR3 region has 15 residues. Germline V gene sequence: CDR1 SNHLY, CDR2 FYNNEI. In nucleotides, the CDR3 is TGTGCCAGCAAGCGGGAGGGGGGGCGTGTCAGTGAGCAGTTCTTC. Translated: CASKREGGRVSEQFF.

The chain couples TRBV24-1 to TRBJ2-1; possibly TRBD2 for D (6 bases). The ends were cut back, 3 bases at V and 9 bases at J, with 20 bases in the middle. Per germline, CDR1 KGHDR and CDR2 SFDVKD. CDR3 length equals 16 residues. DNA for the CDR3: TGTGCCACCAGTGATGCCCCAACGACAAGGCGGGGTGAGCAGTTCTTC. Its protein is CATSDAPTTRRGEQFF.

The V and J genes are TRBV29-1 and TRBJ2-1, with 12 bases lining up with TRBD2. V dropped 4 bases and J dropped 0; count of bases not matched to a gene: 10. This CDR3 contains 18 residues. Germline loops: CDR1 SQVTM, CDR2 ANQGSEA. In DNA, the CDR3 is TGCAGCGTTGGATTGACTAGCGGGAGCTACTACTCCTACAATGAGCAGTTCTTC. It encodes CSVGLTSGSYYSYNEQFF.

V usage is TRBV6-5 and J usage is TRBJ2-7, with 8 positions matching TRBD1. Germline V gene lookup returns CDR1 MNHEY and CDR2 SVGAGI. CDR3 length: 14 residues. The V and J ends lost 6 bases and 3 bases, in that order; junction bases with no gene match: 7. The CDR3 loop is CASSSDRVFYEQYF. CDR3 sequence (DNA): TGTGCCAGCAGCTCGGACAGGGTATTCTACGAGCAGTACTTC.